This TCR beta chain was captured in a study of cytomegalovirus exposure and HLA in healthy donors. This CDR3 region has 15 residues. The germline CDR1 and CDR2 sequences are SGHRS and YFSETQ. V was trimmed by 4 bases and J by 1 base, leaving 11 bases between them. The study ran its PCR with 60 Vbeta and 13 Jbeta primers. TCRdb keeps only in-frame clones here, not all; method: immunoSEQ multiplex PCR. The sample has fewer than 150,000 clones, roughly two thirds seen once. The sample comprised PBMCs. The J gene is TRBJ2-2, the V gene TRBV5-1; D possibly corresponds to TRBD2 (5 bases). The clonotype originates from a human donor in good health. The CDR3 sequence is CASSPGLLNTGELFF. The DNA of the CDR3 is TGCGCCAGCAGCCCTGGACTCCTGAACACCGGGGAGCTGTTTTTT.